These 19 T cell receptor beta chains came from one sample sequenced in a study of OX40 agonist ivuxolimab in advanced cancers. Repertoires were generated with immunoSEQ multiplex PCR, while TCRdb's copy carries only in-frame clones and drops some. The sample includes roughly 110,000 clones, around 93% seen only once; the top ten take about 1.2%. The source material was CD4+ or CD8+ T cells sorted from blood, sampled in a trial of the OX40 agonist ivuxolimab. These receptors all stem from an adult with an advanced solid tumor such as melanoma, head and neck, liver or kidney cancer.

This rearrangement joins TRBV19 to TRBJ1-1, with D possibly matching TRBD1 (5 bases). The V and J ends lost 7 bases and 4 bases respectively, with 28 bases between them. CDR3 length equals 18 residues. Germline CDR1 reads LNHDA; CDR2 reads SQIVND (reference sequence). The CDR3 spells CASISFRDAGPPGTEAFF. CDR3 sequence (DNA): TGTGCCAGTATTAGCTTTCGGGACGCAGGACCGCCAGGCACTGAAGCTTTCTTT.

This rearrangement joins TRBV11-2 to TRBJ2-2; 9 nucleotides align to TRBD1. The V gene end was trimmed by 4 bases and the J gene end by 7 bases; junction bases not matched to a gene: 7. Germline lookup yields CDR1 SGHAT and CDR2 FQNNGV. This CDR3 is built from 15 residues. CDR3 DNA: TGTGCCAGCAGCTCCGGGACAGGGCTCATCGGGGAGCTGTTTTTT. This gives the protein CASSSGTGLIGELFF.

The chain links TRBV5-1 to TRBJ2-2; the match to TRBD2 covers 10 bases. The V gene end was trimmed by 0 bases and the J gene end by 0 bases; junction bases not matched to a gene: 14. This CDR3 contains 21 residues. The germline V gene has CDR1 SGHRS and CDR2 YFSETQ. CDR3 in DNA: TGCGCCAGCAGCTTGGCCAGGCTAGCGGGAGTACATCCGGCGAACACCGGGGAGCTGTTTTTT. The encoded protein is CASSLARLAGVHPANTGELFF.

The chain is built from TRBV6-6 and TRBJ1-1; 7 bases align to TRBD1. V trimming: 6 bases; J trimming: 4 bases; junction bases outside the gene matches: 5. This CDR3 is built from 13 residues. Germline V gives CDR1 MNHNY, CDR2 SVGAGI (reference sequence). As DNA, the CDR3 is TGTGCCAGCAGCCCACAGGGGACCACTGAAGCTTTCTTT. This encodes CASSPQGTTEAFF.

The genes are TRBV5-5 and TRBJ2-7; unclear D gene. In germline, CDR1 is SGHKS, CDR2 YYEKEE (reference sequence). The V and J ends lost 1 base and 5 bases respectively, with 7 bases between them. This CDR3 is built from 12 residues. The CDR3 DNA sequence: TGTGCCAGCAGCTTGCTTAGGGACGAGCAGTACTTC. Protein: CASSLLRDEQYF.

The chain recombines TRBV5-1 with TRBJ2-7, with D unclear. Germline CDR1 is SGHRS and CDR2 is YFSETQ. Trimming stripped 6 bases from V and 1 base from J, with 17 bases between. The length of the CDR3 is 15 residues. The CDR3 protein is CASTPRPSRSYEQYF. The CDR3 region has the DNA TGCGCCAGCACCCCTCGTCCCTCCAGATCCTACGAGCAGTACTTC. The whole variable domain, remainder taken from reference TRBV5-1 and TRBJ2-7, is KAGVTQTPRYLIKTRGQQVTLSCSPISGHRSVSWYQQTPGQGLQFLFEYFSETQRNKGNFPGRFSGRQFSNSRSEMNVSTLELGDSALYLCASTPRPSRSYEQYFGPGTRLTVT.

This chain links TRBV19 with TRBJ1-1; tentatively, D is TRBD1 (5 bases). Germline V gene data show CDR1 as LNHDA and CDR2 as SQIVND (reference sequence). The CDR3 covers 14 residues. V dropped 6 bases and J dropped 1 base, with 12 bases sitting between them. The CDR3 DNA follows: TGTGCCAGTAGCGTTAGGGGCCCGAACACTGAAGCTTTCTTT. Residues: CASSVRGPNTEAFF.

The chain recombines TRBV28 with TRBJ2-6; D gene uncertain. Germline CDR1 reads MDHEN; CDR2 reads SYDVKM. The CDR3 is made up of 14 amino acids. Deletions cut 4 bases from V and 4 bases from J, with 8 bases between. The CDR3 protein is CASSSQGGANVLTF. The CDR3 nucleotides are TGTGCCAGCAGTTCCCAAGGAGGGGCCAACGTCCTGACTTTC. The variable domain in full, completed from reference TRBV28 and TRBJ2-6, reads DVKVTQSSRYLVKRTGEKVFLECVQDMDHENMFWYRQDPGLGLRLIYFSYDVKMKEKGDIPEGYSVSREKKERFSLILESASTNQTSMYLCASSSQGGANVLTFGAGSRLTVL.

Only one count was recorded for this clone. The chain carries TRBV18 and TRBJ2-1; the match to TRBD1 covers 7 bases. J gave up 5 bases and V 3 bases, and 7 bases lay outside the gene matches. The CDR3 length is 15 residues. Germline V gene data show CDR1 as KGHSH and CDR2 as LQKENI. CDR3 DNA: TGTGCCAGCTCACCTCCCGGGACAGCCAACAATGAGCAGTTCTTC. It specifies CASSPPGTANNEQFF.

This chain joins TRBV28 and TRBJ1-1, with a tentative D call TRBD1 (6 bases). Germline V gene data show CDR1 as MDHEN and CDR2 as SYDVKM. CDR3 size: 16 residues. The ends were cut back, 1 base at V and 5 bases at J, with 17 bases in the middle. CDR3 sequence reads: CASSLYPGDVGTEAFF. DNA of the CDR3: TGTGCCAGCAGTTTATATCCAGGGGATGTGGGAACTGAAGCTTTCTTT.

The chain recombines TRBV5-1 with TRBJ1-1; 7 bases align to TRBD1. Germline V gene data show CDR1 as SGHRS and CDR2 as YFSETQ. The CDR3 length is 15 residues. The V segment lost 4 bases and the J segment 4 bases; nucleotides outside the gene matches: 10. The DNA for the CDR3 is TGCGCCAGCAGCGTAGGGACAGACCGAGCCACTGAAGCTTTCTTT. It is translated as CASSVGTDRATEAFF.

The genes are TRBV19 and TRBJ1-3; no clear D. CDR1 and CDR2 (germline): LNHDA, SQIVND (reference sequence). The CDR3 loop spans 14 amino acids. Trimming stripped 4 bases from V and 0 bases from J, with 7 bases between. The CDR3 is CASSRRVSGNTIYF. The CDR3 DNA is TGTGCCAGTAGTAGGCGAGTCTCTGGAAACACCATATATTTT.

This clone was detected only a few times. The V call is TRBV28, the J call TRBJ2-3; D remains unclear. V was clipped by 3 bases and J by 5 bases, with 12 bases between them. This CDR3 has 14 amino acids. Germline assignment: CDR1 MDHEN and CDR2 SYDVKM. CDR3 loop: CASSFVHPGDTQYF. The CDR3 region has the DNA TGTGCCAGCAGTTTCGTGCATCCGGGAGATACGCAGTATTTT. The variable domain in full, with the rest retrieved from reference TRBV28 and TRBJ2-3, is DVKVTQSSRYLVKRTGEKVFLECVQDMDHENMFWYRQDPGLGLRLIYFSYDVKMKEKGDIPEGYSVSREKKERFSLILESASTNQTSMYLCASSFVHPGDTQYFGPGTRLTVL.

CDR3 amino acids: CASRGGVVYGYTF. CDR3 nucleotides: TGTGCCAGCAGGGGGGGAGTCGTCTATGGCTACACCTTC. The V and J genes are TRBV6-4 and TRBJ1-2, with D possibly matching TRBD1 (5 bases). Germline-derived CDR1 and CDR2 are MRHNA and SNTAGT. The CDR3 runs 13 residues. The ends were cut back, 6 bases at V and 4 bases at J, with 12 bases in the middle.

V usage is TRBV19 and J usage is TRBJ2-7; 11 nucleotides line up with TRBD2. CDR3 size: 15 residues. Germline V lookup: CDR1 LNHDA, CDR2 SQIVND (reference sequence). With 5 bases clipped from V and 6 bases from J, the junction kept 9 bases outside the gene matches. The CDR3 loop is CASSPELAGAGEQYF. CDR3 nucleotides: TGTGCCAGTAGTCCAGAACTAGCGGGAGCCGGCGAGCAGTACTTC.

The chain links TRBV27 to TRBJ2-1; D is unresolved. This CDR3 is 12 amino acids long. The V end lost 4 bases, the J end lost 6 bases, and 7 bases lay between the germline ends. Germline V gene data show CDR1 as MNHEY and CDR2 as SMNVEV (reference sequence). This CDR3 reads CASSYRANEQFF. CDR3 DNA: TGTGCCAGCAGTTATAGGGCCAATGAGCAGTTCTTC.

The chain uses TRBV5-6 and TRBJ2-3, with D possibly TRBD2 on 5 matching bases. From germline, CDR1 is SGHDT and CDR2 YYEEEE. CDR3 size: 13 residues. V shed 4 bases and J shed 6 bases, with 12 bases lying between them. CDR3 loop: CASSPGGRDTQYF. For the CDR3, the DNA is TGTGCCAGCAGCCCTGGAGGTCGGGATACGCAGTATTTT.

This rearrangement joins TRBV7-3 to TRBJ2-3; D gene uncertain. Trimming removed 2 bases at V and 0 bases at J, with 6 bases between. CDR1 is SGHTA, CDR2 FQGTGA, per germline. The CDR3 runs 14 residues. The CDR3 spells CASSLLGSTDTQYF. DNA for the CDR3: TGTGCCAGCAGCTTACTCGGAAGCACAGATACGCAGTATTTT. Drawing the rest from reference TRBV7-3 and TRBJ2-3, the complete variable domain is GAGVSQTPSNKVTEKGKYVELRCDPISGHTALYWYRQSLGQGPEFLIYFQGTGAADDSGLPNDRFFAVRPEGSVSTLKIQRTERGDSAVYLCASSLLGSTDTQYFGPGTRLTVL.

This chain joins TRBV18 and TRBJ1-1; maybe TRBD1 (6 bases). CDR1 is KGHSH, CDR2 LQKENI, per germline. Trimming took 5 bases from V and 1 from J, leaving 8 bases between them. The CDR3 sequence is 13 residues long. DNA of the CDR3: TGTGCCAGCTCAAGGACAGCGAACACTGAAGCTTTCTTT. Translated: CASSRTANTEAFF.